The 5 T cell receptor beta chains given below trace back to one sample, sequenced in a study of T-cell memory formation after mild COVID-19. TCRdb re-derived calls from the 5' RACE reads in MiXCR, one entry per CDR3 protein. Here the sample spans about 240,000 distinct CDR3 sequences, approximately 10% being singletons. Material: PBMCs or a T cell subset sorted from them (not recorded which). These receptors originate from a man between 18 and 35 years old who had mild COVID-19 (a few samples of this study predate the infection). Cell type and time point are not known.

This clonotype has just a few counts. The V gene is TRBV5-1, the J gene TRBJ2-2; D may be TRBD2 (5 bases). The CDR3 runs to 15 residues. The germline V gene encodes CDR1 SGHRS and CDR2 YFSETQ. Trimming took off 6 bases at V and 5 bases at J, with 17 bases between the two ends. The CDR3 DNA is TGCGCCAGCATGCCGGGTCCACCGGGGACCGGGGAGCTGTTTTTT. Protein: CASMPGPPGTGELFF.

This clonotype occurred many times. This rearrangement joins TRBV5-1 to TRBJ2-1; D not certain. The V end was cut by 3 bases, the J end by 5 bases, with 6 bases between. CDR1 SGHRS and CDR2 YFSETQ come from the germline V gene. The CDR3 is 12 amino acids. CDR3 loop: CASSSTHNEQFF. CDR3 DNA sequence: TGCGCCAGCAGCTCGACTCACAATGAGCAGTTCTTC. Full variable domain (outside the CDR3, taken from reference TRBV5-1 and TRBJ2-1): KAGVTQTPRYLIKTRGQQVTLSCSPISGHRSVSWYQQTPGQGLQFLFEYFSETQRNKGNFPGRFSGRQFSNSRSEMNVSTLELGDSALYLCASSSTHNEQFFGPGTRLTVL.

This clonotype showed up just a few times. V and J are TRBV6-2 or TRBV6-3 and TRBJ1-5; D not certain. CDR3 length equals 15 residues. Deletions cut 4 bases from V and 0 bases from J, with 10 bases between. Germline assignment: CDR1 MNHEY and CDR2 SVGEGT. CDR3 amino acids: CASSFYGDSNQPQHF. The CDR3 nucleotides are TGTGCCAGCAGTTTCTATGGGGATAGCAATCAGCCCCAGCATTTT.

This clonotype showed up just a few times. The chain combines TRBV7-8 with TRBJ2-7; 9 positions match TRBD1. V lost 1 base and J lost 4; bases outside the gene matches: 8. Germline CDR1 is SGHVS and CDR2 is FQNEAQ. The CDR3 runs 16 residues. In nucleotides, the CDR3 is TGTGCCAGCAGCTTAGGGACCCGGGACAGGGTGTACGAGCAGTACTTC. It specifies CASSLGTRDRVYEQYF. Based on the CDR3 plus reference TRBV7-8 and TRBJ2-7, the full variable domain is GAGVSQSPRYKVAKRGQDVALRCDPISGHVSLFWYQQALGQGPEFLTYFQNEAQLDKSGLPSDRFFAERPEGSVSTLKIQRTQQEDSAVYLCASSLGTRDRVYEQYFGPGTRLTVT.

The V and J genes are TRBV5-1 and TRBJ1-1, with D maybe TRBD1 (5 bases). Germline loops: CDR1 SGHRS, CDR2 YFSETQ. Trimming removed 4 bases from V and 4 bases from J, with 11 bases in between. The CDR3 length is 13 residues. The CDR3 sequence: CASSPRGITEAFF. In DNA, the CDR3 is TGCGCCAGCAGCCCTAGGGGTATCACTGAAGCTTTCTTT.